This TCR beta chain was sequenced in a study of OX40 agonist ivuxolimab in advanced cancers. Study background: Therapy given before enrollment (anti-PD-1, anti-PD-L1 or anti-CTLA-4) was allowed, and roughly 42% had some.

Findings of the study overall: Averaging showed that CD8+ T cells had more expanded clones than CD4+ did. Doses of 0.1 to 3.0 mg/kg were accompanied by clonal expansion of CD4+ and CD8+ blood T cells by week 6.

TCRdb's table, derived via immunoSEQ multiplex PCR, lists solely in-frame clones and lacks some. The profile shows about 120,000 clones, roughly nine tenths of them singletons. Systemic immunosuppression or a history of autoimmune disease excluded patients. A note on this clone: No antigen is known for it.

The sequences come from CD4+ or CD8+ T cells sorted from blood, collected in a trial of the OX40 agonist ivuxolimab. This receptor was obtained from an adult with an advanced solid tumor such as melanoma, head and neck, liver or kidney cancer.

CDR3 sequence (DNA): TGTGCCAGCAGTTACTCGAGGGGCGCAGGAAAGACCCAGTACTTC. Amino acid sequence: CASSYSRGAGKTQYF. The chain joins TRBV6-5 to TRBJ2-5, with D perhaps assigned TRBD1 or TRBD2 (5 bases each). Per the germline V gene, CDR1 is MNHEY and CDR2 is SVGAGI. V lost 0 bases to trimming and J lost 6 bases, with 14 bases between them. CDR3 length: 15 amino acids.